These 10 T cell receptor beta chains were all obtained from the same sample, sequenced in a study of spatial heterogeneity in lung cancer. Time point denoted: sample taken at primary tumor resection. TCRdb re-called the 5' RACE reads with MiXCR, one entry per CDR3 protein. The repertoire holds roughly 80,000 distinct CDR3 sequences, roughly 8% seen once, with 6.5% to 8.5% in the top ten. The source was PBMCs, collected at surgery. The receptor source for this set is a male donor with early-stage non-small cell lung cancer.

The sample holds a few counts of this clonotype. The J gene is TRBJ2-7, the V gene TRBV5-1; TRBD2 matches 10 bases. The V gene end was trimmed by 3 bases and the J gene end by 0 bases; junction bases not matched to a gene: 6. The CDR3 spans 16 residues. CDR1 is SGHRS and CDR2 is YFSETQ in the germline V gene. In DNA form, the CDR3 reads TGCGCCAGCAGCTCCGGACTAGCGGTAAGCTCCTACGAGCAGTACTTC. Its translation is CASSSGLAVSSYEQYF.

The CDR3: CASSLAGIVRETQYF. The CDR3 nucleotides are TGTGCCAGCAGTCTCGCAGGAATTGTCCGTGAGACCCAGTACTTC. This chain joins TRBV2 and TRBJ2-5, with D hard to call. Germline CDR1 is SNHLY and CDR2 is FYNNEI. The CDR3 spans 15 residues. Trimming removed 5 bases from V and 5 bases from J, with 18 bases in between.

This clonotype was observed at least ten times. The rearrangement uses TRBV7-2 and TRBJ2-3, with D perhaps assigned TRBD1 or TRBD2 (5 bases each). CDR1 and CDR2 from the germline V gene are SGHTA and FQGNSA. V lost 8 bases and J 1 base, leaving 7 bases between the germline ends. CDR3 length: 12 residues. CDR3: CASGTGTDTQYF. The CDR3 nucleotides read TGTGCCAGCGGGACGGGCACAGATACGCAGTATTTT.

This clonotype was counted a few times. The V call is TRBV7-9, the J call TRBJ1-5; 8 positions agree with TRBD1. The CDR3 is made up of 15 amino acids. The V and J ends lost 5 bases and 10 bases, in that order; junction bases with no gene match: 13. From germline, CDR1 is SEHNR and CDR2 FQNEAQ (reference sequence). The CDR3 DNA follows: TGTGCCAGCAGCCCTGGACAGGGCTACAACAGCCCCCAGCATTTT. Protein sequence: CASSPGQGYNSPQHF.

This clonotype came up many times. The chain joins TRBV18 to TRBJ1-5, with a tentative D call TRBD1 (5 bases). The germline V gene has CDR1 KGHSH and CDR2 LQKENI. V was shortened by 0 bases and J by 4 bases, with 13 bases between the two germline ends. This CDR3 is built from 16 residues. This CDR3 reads CASSPPGPAHNQPQHF. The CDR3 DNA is TGTGCCAGCTCACCACCGGGACCGGCGCATAATCAGCCCCAGCATTTT. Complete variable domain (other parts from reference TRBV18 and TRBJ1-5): NAGVMQNPRHLVRRRGQEARLRCSPMKGHSHVYWYRQLPEEGLKFMVYLQKENIIDESGMPKERFSAEFPKEGPSILRIQQVVRGDSAAYFCASSPPGPAHNQPQHFGDGTRLSIL.

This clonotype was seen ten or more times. CDR3 coding DNA: TGTGCCAGTAGGTCACAGGGGTTGGCCGGGGAGCTGTTTTTT. Amino acid sequence: CASRSQGLAGELFF. The V and J genes are TRBV19 and TRBJ2-2, with 7 bases aligning to TRBD1. Germline V gene data show CDR1 as LNHDA and CDR2 as SQIVND (reference sequence). The CDR3 totals 14 residues. The V segment lost 6 bases and the J segment 6 bases; nucleotides outside the gene matches: 7.

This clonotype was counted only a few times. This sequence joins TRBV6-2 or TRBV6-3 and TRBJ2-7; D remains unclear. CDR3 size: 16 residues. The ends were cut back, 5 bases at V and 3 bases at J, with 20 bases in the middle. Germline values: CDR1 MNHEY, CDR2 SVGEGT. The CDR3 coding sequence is TGTGCCAGCAGTCAATCCCCGACATTATACGACTACGAGCAGTACTTC. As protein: CASSQSPTLYDYEQYF.

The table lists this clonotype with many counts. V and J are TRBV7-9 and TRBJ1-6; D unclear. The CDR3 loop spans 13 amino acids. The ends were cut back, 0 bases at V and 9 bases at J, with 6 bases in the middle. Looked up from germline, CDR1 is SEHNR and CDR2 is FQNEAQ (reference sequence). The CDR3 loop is CASSLAESSPLHF. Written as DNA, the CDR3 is TGTGCCAGCAGCTTAGCCGAGAGTTCACCCCTCCACTTT.

The CDR3 DNA sequence: TGTGCCAGCAGTTTTGTTGGGCCCCTCAATGAGCAGTTCTTC. Residues: CASSFVGPLNEQFF. This sequence joins TRBV12-3 or TRBV12-4 and TRBJ2-1; no firm D call. The CDR3 contains 14 residues. V shed 3 bases and J shed 6 bases, with 12 bases lying between them.

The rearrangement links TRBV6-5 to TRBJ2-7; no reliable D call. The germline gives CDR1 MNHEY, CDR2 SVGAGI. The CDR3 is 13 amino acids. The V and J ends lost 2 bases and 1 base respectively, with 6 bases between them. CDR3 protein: CASSYGKSYEQYF. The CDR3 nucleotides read TGTGCCAGCAGTTACGGGAAATCCTACGAGCAGTACTTC.